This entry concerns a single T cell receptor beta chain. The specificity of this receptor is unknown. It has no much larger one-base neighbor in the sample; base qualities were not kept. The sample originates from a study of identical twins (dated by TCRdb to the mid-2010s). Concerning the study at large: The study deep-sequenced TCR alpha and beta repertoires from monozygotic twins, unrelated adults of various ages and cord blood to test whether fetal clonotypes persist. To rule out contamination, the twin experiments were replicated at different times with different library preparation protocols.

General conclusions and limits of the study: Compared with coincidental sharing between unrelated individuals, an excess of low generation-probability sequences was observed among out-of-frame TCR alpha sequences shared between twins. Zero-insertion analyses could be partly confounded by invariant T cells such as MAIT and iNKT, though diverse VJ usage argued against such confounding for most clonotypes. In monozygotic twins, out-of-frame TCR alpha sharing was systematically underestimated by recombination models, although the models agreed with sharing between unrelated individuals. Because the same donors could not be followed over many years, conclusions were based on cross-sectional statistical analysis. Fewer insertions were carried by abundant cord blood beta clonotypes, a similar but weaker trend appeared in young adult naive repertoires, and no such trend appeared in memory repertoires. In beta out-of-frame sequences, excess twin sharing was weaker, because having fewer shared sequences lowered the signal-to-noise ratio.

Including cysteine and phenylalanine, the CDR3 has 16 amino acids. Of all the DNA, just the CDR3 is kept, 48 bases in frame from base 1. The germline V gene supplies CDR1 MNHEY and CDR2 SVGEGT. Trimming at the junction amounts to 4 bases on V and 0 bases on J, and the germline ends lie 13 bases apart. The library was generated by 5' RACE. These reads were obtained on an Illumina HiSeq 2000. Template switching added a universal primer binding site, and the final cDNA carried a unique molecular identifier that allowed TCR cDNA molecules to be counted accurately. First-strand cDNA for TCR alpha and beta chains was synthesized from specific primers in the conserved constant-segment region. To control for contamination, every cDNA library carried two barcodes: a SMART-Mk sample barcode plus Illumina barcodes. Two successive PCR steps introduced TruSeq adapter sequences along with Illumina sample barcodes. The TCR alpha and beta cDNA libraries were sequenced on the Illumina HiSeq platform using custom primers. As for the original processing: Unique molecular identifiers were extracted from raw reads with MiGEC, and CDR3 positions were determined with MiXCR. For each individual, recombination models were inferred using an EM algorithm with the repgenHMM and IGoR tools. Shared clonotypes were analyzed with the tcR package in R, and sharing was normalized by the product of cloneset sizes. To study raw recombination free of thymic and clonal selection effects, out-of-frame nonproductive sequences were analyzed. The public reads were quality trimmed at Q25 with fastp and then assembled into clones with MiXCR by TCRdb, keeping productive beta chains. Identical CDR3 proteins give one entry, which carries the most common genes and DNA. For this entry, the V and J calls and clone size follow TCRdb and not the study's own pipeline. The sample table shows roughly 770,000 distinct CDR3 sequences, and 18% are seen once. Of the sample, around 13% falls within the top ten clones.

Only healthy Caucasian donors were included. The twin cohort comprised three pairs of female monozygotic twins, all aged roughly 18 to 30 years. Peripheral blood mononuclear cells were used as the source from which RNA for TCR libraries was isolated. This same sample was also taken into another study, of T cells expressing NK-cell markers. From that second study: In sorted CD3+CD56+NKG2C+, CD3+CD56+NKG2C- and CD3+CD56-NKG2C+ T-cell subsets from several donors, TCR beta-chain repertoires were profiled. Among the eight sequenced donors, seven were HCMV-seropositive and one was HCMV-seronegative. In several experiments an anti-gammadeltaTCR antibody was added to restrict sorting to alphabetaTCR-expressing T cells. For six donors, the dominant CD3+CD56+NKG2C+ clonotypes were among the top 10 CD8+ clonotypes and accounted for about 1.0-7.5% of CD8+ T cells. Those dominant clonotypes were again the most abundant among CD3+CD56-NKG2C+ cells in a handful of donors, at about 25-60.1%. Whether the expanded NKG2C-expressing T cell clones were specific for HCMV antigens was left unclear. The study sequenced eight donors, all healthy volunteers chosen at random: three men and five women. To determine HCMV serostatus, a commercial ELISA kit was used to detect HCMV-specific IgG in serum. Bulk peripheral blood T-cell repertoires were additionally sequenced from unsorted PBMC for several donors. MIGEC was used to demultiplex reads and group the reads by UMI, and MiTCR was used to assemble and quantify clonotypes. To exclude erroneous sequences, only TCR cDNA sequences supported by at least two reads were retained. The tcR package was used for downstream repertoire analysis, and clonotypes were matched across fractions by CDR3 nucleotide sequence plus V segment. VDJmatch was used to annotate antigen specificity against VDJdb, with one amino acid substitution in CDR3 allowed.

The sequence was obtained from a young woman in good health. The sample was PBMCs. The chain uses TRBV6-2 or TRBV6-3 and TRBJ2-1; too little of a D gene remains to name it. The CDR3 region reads CASSSLAQSSYNEQFF. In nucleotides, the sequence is TGTGCCAGCAGTTCTCTTGCGCAGAGCTCCTACAATGAGCAGTTCTTC.